These 18 T cell receptor beta chains came from one sample sequenced in a study of shared clonotypes between healthy human individuals. CD45RO-negative, CCR7-positively selected cells formed the naive CD8 fraction, excluding terminally differentiated effector memory CD45RA+ cells. Clones were sequenced by immunoSEQ multiplex PCR, and TCRdb holds only the in-frame ones, with some missing. The sample yields some 580,000 clones, roughly 98% seen once. The sample was naive CD8+ T cells sorted from blood. The source is a man aged 30 to 45 in good health.

This clone was observed a single time. J is TRBJ2-7 and V is TRBV6-1, with a possible D match to TRBD2 (8 bases). Trimming shortened V by 4 bases and J by 0 bases, and 16 bases separated the two germline ends. The CDR3 is 16 residues long. Germline V gives CDR1 MNHNS, CDR2 SASEGT. CDR3 region: CASSGQGLGSSYEQYF. In nucleotides, the CDR3 is TGTGCCAGCAGTGGACAGGGACTAGGGAGCTCCTACGAGCAGTACTTC.

This chain links TRBV11-2 with TRBJ2-7; 7 bases are shared with TRBD1. V dropped 4 bases and J dropped 8; count of bases not matched to a gene: 8. CDR3 length: 13 residues. CDR1 is SGHAT and CDR2 is FQNNGV in the germline V gene. CDR3 sequence reads: CASSSWDRPQQYF. The CDR3 DNA is TGTGCCAGCAGCTCCTGGGACAGACCTCAGCAGTACTTC.

CDR3 protein: CSGLLAYNEQFF. CDR3 coding DNA: TGCAGCGGATTACTAGCGTACAATGAGCAGTTCTTC. This chain uses TRBV29-1 with TRBJ2-1; 7 nucleotides match TRBD2. The CDR3 extends over 12 amino acids. V shed 7 bases and J 4 bases; nucleotides not matched to a gene: 4. Germline V gene data show CDR1 as SQVTM and CDR2 as ANQGSEA.

The V and J genes are TRBV6-1 and TRBJ1-2, with TRBD1 identical over 8 bases. This CDR3 region has 16 residues. J lost 8 bases, V lost 2 bases, and 13 bases had no gene match. Germline-derived CDR1 and CDR2 are MNHNS and SASEGT. The DNA for the CDR3 is TGTGCCAGCAGTGAACCGCCCGTCCAGGGGGCACGGGGCTACACCTTC. Residues: CASSEPPVQGARGYTF.

This chain uses TRBV5-5 with TRBJ2-7; 7 bases align to TRBD2. The CDR3 is made up of 13 amino acids. CDR1 SGHKS and CDR2 YYEKEE come from the germline V gene (reference sequence). V lost 4 bases to trimming and J lost 5 bases; unmatched junction nucleotides: 6. Here the CDR3 DNA reads TGTGCCAGCAGCACAGGACTAGTAGACGAGCAGTACTTC. It translates to CASSTGLVDEQYF.

The V call is TRBV4-1, the J call TRBJ2-3; D not resolved. Deletions cut 5 bases from V and 2 bases from J, with 11 bases between. CDR3 length equals 14 residues. Germline CDR1 is MGHRA and CDR2 is YSYEKL. The CDR3 DNA follows: TGCGCCAGCAGCTACTTGTTGAACACAGATACGCAGTATTTT. The encoded protein is CASSYLLNTDTQYF.

The chain couples TRBV11-2 to TRBJ2-5; D is possibly TRBD2 (5 bases). The CDR3 runs to 12 residues. The V and J ends lost 10 bases and 2 bases respectively, with 11 bases between them. CDR1 is SGHAT and CDR2 is FQNNGV in the germline V gene. The CDR3 loop reads CATLSGQETQYF. For the CDR3, the DNA is TGTGCCACCCTCTCGGGACAAGAGACCCAGTACTTC.

The genes are TRBV9 and TRBJ2-7; D may correspond to TRBD1 or TRBD2 (5 bases each). This CDR3 region has 13 residues. V lost 0 bases, J lost 5 bases, and 9 bases lay in between. The germline V gene encodes CDR1 SGDLS and CDR2 YYNGEE. The chain's CDR3 is CASSVVMGDEQYF. The CDR3 region has the DNA TGTGCCAGCAGCGTAGTAATGGGGGACGAGCAGTACTTC.

As to this clone: The sample carries other DNA sequences with the same CDR3. The CDR3 reads CASSITGDEQYF. CDR3 nucleotides: TGTGCCAGCAGTATTACCGGGGACGAGCAGTACTTC. The chain links TRBV6-5 to TRBJ2-7; tentatively, D is TRBD2 (5 bases). Germline values: CDR1 MNHEY, CDR2 SVGAGI. The CDR3 loop spans 12 amino acids. The V gene lost 5 bases and the J gene lost 5 bases, with 10 bases spanning the gap.

CDR3 DNA: TGTGCCAGCAGCTTACCGACAGGCCTCGGCGAGCAGTACTTC. It codes for CASSLPTGLGEQYF. This chain connects TRBV7-9 to TRBJ2-7; tentative D call: TRBD1 (6 bases). CDR1 and CDR2 (germline): SEHNR, FQNEAQ (reference sequence). Trimming left V 2 bases short and J 6 bases short, with 14 bases between. The CDR3 has 14 residues.

V is TRBV9 and J is TRBJ2-7; D is unclear. CDR3 length equals 14 residues. Germline V lookup: CDR1 SGDLS, CDR2 YYNGEE. Trimming removed 2 bases at V and 1 base at J, with 10 bases between. CDR3 sequence (DNA): TGTGCCAGCAGCGTGGGCGTTCTTTCCTACGAGCAGTACTTC. This codes for CASSVGVLSYEQYF.

This chain links TRBV5-1 with TRBJ2-7, with 7 bases fitting TRBD2. J was trimmed by 2 bases and V by 4 bases; bases with no gene match: 6. The CDR3 is 14 residues long. Germline CDR1 reads SGHRS; CDR2 reads YFSETQ. The CDR3 loop is CASSLRGVPYEQYF. CDR3 nucleotides: TGCGCCAGCAGCCTCCGGGGGGTGCCCTACGAGCAGTACTTC.

The gene calls are TRBV19 and TRBJ2-2; 11 positions match TRBD2. Trimming cost V 3 bases and J 1 base; bases outside gene matches: 7. Germline loops: CDR1 LNHDA, CDR2 SQIVND (reference sequence). This CDR3 contains 18 residues. The CDR3 reads CASSMWVGLAGNTGELFF. The CDR3, as DNA: TGTGCCAGTAGTATGTGGGTCGGACTAGCGGGGAACACCGGGGAGCTGTTTTTT.

About this clone itself: Other nucleotide sequences in the sample specify the same CDR3. This chain joins TRBV9 and TRBJ2-2; D is possibly TRBD2 (5 bases). Germline assignment: CDR1 SGDLS and CDR2 YYNGEE. The CDR3 has 12 residues. V lost 2 bases and J 6 bases, leaving 5 bases between the germline ends. The CDR3 nucleotides read TGTGCCAGCAGCGTTAGCGCCGGGGAGCTGTTTTTT. Its protein product is CASSVSAGELFF.

The chain uses TRBV5-4 and TRBJ2-3, with TRBD2 identical over 13 bases. V lost 4 bases and J lost 5; bases outside the gene matches: 4. This CDR3 is built from 15 residues. The germline CDR1 and CDR2 sequences are SGHNT and YYREEE (reference sequence). CDR3 in amino acids: CASSVGLAGEDTQYF. CDR3 nucleotide sequence: TGTGCCAGCAGCGTTGGACTAGCGGGAGAAGATACGCAGTATTTT.

CDR3 sequence reads: CASNPSLGGNYGYTF. As DNA, the CDR3 is TGTGCCAGCAACCCATCTTTAGGGGGCAACTATGGCTACACCTTC. The V gene is TRBV9, the J gene TRBJ1-2; 7 bases agree with TRBD1. Germline V CDR1 and CDR2: SGDLS, YYNGEE. This CDR3 is built from 15 residues. Unmatched junction bases numbered 10, after V lost 6 bases and J lost 2 bases.

The gene calls are TRBV30 and TRBJ2-7, with D uncertain. The CDR3 runs to 13 residues. Germline CDR1 reads GTSNPN; CDR2 reads SVGIG (reference sequence). V lost 1 base and J lost 5, with 12 bases in between. The CDR3 DNA follows: TGTGCCTGGAGTGGTCCCAACGATGACGAGCAGTACTTC. It translates to CAWSGPNDDEQYF.

This sequence joins TRBV28 and TRBJ1-2, with 8 bases fitting TRBD1. The trim removed 6 bases at V and 4 bases at J, leaving 4 bases unmatched. The CDR3 loop spans 13 amino acids. Germline CDR1 MDHEN, CDR2 SYDVKM. CDR3 bases: TGTGCCAGCAGGCCGACAGGGGCCTATGGCTACACCTTC. It encodes CASRPTGAYGYTF.